The clone carrying this T cell receptor beta chain has at least ten counts. Its antigen is unknown. Germline assignment: CDR1 SGHAT and CDR2 FQNNGV. The CDR3 covers 13 residues. V lost 7 bases and J lost 4, with 8 bases in between. RNA transcripts provided the template for amplifying TCR beta CDR3 regions. An initial RT-PCR round employing HTBI primers preceded a second-round multiplex PCR. MiXCR was run by TCRdb on the multiplex PCR reads, yielding one entry per CDR3 protein. The sample lists a few hundred thousand distinct CDR3 sequences; about 17% were seen once. The data were taken from a study of Graves' ophthalmopathy and Graves' hyperthyroidism. Looking at the study overall: Untreated patients at initial diagnosis provided peripheral blood. General study findings and limits: Among thyroid clonotypes expanded above 0.001 frequency, most also appeared in blood. A model of 13 signatures distinguished ophthalmopathy from stable hyperthyroidism at under 90% sensitivity and about 80% specificity.

Source material: peripheral blood. The chain carries TRBV11-2 and TRBJ2-6; D is ambiguous. This sequence originates from a woman younger than 30 with Graves' ophthalmopathy. The CDR3 DNA reads TGTGCCAGCAACCCCGGCGGGGCCAACGTCCTGACTTTC. It specifies CASNPGGANVLTF.